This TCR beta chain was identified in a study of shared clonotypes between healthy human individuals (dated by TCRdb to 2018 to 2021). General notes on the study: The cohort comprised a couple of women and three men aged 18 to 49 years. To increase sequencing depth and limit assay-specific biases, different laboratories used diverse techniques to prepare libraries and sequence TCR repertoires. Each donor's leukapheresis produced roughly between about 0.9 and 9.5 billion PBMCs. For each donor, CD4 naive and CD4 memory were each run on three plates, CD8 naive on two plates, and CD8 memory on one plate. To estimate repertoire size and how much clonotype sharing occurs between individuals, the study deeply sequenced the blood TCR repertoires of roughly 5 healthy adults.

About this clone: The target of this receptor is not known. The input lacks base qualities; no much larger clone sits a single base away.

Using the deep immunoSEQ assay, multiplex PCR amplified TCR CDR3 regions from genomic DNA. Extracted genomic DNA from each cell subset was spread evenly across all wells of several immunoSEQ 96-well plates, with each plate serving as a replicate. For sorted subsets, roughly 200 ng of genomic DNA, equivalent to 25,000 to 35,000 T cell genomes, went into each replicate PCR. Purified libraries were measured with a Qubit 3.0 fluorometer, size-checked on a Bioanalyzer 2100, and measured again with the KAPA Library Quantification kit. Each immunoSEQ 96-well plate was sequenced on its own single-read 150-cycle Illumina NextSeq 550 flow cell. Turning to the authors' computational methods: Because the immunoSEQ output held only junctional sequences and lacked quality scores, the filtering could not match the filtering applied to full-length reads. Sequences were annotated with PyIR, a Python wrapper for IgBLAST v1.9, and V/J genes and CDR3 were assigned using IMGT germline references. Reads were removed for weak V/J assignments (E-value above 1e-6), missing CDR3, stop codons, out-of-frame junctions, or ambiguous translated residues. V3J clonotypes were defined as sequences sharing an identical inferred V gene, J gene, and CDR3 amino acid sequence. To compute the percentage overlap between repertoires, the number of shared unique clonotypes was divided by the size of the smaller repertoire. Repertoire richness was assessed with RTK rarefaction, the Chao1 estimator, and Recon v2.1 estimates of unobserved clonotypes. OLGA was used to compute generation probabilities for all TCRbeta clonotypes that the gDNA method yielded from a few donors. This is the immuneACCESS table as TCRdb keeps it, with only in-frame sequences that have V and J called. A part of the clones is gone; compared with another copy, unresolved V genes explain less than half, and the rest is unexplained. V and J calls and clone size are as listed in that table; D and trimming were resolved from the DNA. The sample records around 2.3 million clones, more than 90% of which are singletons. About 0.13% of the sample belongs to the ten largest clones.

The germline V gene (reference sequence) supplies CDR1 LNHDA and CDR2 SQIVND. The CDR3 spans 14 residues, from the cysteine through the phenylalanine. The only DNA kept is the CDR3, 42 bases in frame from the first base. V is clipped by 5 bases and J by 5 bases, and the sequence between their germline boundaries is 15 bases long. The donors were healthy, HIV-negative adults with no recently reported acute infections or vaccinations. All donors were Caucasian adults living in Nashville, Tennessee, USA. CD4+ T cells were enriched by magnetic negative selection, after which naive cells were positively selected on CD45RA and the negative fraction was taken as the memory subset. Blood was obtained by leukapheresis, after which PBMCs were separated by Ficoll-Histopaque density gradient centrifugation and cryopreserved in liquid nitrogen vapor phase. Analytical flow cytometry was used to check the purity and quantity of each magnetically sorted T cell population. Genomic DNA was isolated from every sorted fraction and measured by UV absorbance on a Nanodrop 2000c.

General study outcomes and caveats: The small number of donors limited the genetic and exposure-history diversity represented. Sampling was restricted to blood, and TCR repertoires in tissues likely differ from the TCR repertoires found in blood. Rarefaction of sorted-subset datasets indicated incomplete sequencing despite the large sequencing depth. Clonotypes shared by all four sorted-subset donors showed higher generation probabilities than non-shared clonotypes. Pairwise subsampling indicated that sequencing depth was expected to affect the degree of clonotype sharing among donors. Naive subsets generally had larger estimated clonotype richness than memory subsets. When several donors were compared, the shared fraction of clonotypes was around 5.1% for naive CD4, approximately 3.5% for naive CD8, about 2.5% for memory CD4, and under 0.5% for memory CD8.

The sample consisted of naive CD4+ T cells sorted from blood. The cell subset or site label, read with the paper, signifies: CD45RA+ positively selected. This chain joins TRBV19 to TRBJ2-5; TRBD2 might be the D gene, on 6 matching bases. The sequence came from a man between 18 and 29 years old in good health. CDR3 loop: CASSLLGGGETQYF. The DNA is TGTGCCAGTAGTCTGTTGGGGGGTGGCGAGACCCAGTACTTC.